The clone carrying this TCR beta chain was detected many times. As yet, its antigen is unknown. The investigators amplified TCR beta CDR3 regions from RNA transcripts. First-round RT-PCR targeting the TCR CDR3 was performed with the HTBI primer set. TCRdb used MiXCR to reprocess the multiplex PCR reads, holding one entry per CDR3 protein. In the table there are hundreds of thousands of distinct CDR3 sequences, 38% of which are singletons. Between the trimmed V and J ends, which lost 8 bases and 6 bases, there was a span of 14 bases. This CDR3 is built from 12 residues. Germline lookup yields CDR1 LNHNV and CDR2 YYDKDF (reference sequence). This specimen comes from a study of T cells in Graves' hyperthyroidism and ophthalmopathy. Study observations and caveats: Peripheral blood also featured most of the thyroid clonotypes expanded above 0.001.

What was sequenced was blood. The V and J genes are TRBV15 and TRBJ2-7; D could derive from TRBD1 or TRBD2 (5 bases each). The TCR originated in a man aged 18 to 30 with Graves' hyperthyroidism. CDR3 protein: CATGTHIAEQYF. The CDR3 nucleotides are TGTGCCACCGGGACCCACATCGCCGAGCAGTACTTC.